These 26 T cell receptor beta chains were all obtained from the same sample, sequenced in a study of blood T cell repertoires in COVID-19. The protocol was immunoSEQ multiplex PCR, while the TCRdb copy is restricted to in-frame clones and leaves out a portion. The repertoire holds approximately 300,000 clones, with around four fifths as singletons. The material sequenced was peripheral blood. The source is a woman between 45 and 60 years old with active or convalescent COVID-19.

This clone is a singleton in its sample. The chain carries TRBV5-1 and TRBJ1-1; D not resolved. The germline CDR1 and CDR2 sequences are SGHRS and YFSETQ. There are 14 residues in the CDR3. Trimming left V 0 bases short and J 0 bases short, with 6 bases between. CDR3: CASSLAQMNTEAFF. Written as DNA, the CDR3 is TGCGCCAGCAGCTTGGCTCAGATGAACACTGAAGCTTTCTTT. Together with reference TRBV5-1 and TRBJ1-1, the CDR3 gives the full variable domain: KAGVTQTPRYLIKTRGQQVTLSCSPISGHRSVSWYQQTPGQGLQFLFEYFSETQRNKGNFPGRFSGRQFSNSRSEMNVSTLELGDSALYLCASSLAQMNTEAFFGQGTRLTVV.

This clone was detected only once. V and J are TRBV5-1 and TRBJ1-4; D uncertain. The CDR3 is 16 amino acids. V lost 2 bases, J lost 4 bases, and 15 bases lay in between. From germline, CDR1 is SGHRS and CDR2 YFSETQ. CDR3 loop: CASSFRSSQNNEKLFF. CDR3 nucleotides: TGCGCCAGCAGCTTTAGATCGTCACAGAATAATGAAAAACTGTTTTTT. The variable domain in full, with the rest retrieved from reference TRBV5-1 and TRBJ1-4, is KAGVTQTPRYLIKTRGQQVTLSCSPISGHRSVSWYQQTPGQGLQFLFEYFSETQRNKGNFPGRFSGRQFSNSRSEMNVSTLELGDSALYLCASSFRSSQNNEKLFFGSGTQLSVL.

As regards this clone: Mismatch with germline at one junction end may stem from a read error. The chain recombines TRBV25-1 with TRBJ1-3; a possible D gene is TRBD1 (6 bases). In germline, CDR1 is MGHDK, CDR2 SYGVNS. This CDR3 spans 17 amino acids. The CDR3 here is CASSEWPRGGSENTIYF. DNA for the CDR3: TGTGCCAGCAGTGAATGGCCCAGAGGGGGATCTGAAAACACCATATATTTT.

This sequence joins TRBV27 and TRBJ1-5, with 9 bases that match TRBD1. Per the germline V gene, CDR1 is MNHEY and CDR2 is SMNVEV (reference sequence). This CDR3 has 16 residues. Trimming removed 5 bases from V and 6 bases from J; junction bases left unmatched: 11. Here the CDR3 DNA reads TGTGCCAGCAGTCCCATCGGACAGGGGAATTCTCAGCCCCAGCATTTT. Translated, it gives CASSPIGQGNSQPQHF.

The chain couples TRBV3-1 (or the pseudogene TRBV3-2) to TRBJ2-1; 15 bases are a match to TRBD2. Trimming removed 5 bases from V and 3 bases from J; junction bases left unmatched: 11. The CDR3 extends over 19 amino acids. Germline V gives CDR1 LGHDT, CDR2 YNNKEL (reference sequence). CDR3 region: CASSARAGGLAGGYNEQFF. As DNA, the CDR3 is TGTGCCAGCAGCGCCCGAGCAGGGGGACTAGCGGGAGGCTACAATGAGCAGTTCTTC.

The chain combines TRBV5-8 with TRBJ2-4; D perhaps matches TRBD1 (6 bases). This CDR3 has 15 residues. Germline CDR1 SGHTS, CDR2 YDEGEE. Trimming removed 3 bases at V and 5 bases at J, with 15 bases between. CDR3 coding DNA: TGTGCCAGCAGCTCCCGAGGGGGAAGGGAAAACATTCAGTACTTC. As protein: CASSSRGGRENIQYF.

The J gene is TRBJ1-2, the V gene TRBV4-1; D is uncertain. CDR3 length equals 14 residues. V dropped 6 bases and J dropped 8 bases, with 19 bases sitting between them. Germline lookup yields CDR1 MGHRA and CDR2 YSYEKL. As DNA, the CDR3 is TGCGCCAGCAGTAGGAACAGAGACCTACAAGGCTACACCTTC. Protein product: CASSRNRDLQGYTF.

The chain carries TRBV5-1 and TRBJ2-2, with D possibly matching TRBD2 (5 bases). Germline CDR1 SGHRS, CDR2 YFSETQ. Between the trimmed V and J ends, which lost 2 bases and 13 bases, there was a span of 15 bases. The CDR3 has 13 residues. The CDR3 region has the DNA TGCGCCAGCAGCTTTTCGGGAAACGGAGCGCTGTTTTTT. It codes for CASSFSGNGALFF.

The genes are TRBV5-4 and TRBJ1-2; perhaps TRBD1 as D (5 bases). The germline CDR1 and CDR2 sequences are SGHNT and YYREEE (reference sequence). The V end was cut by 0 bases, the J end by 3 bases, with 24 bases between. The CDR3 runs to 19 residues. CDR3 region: CASSLARPFTAGKDYGYTF. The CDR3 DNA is TGTGCCAGCAGCTTGGCCCGACCCTTTACAGCAGGGAAGGACTATGGCTACACCTTC. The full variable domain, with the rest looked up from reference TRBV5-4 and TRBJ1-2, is ETGVTQSPTHLIKTRGQQVTLRCSSQSGHNTVSWYQQALGQGPQFIFQYYREEENGRGNFPPRFSGLQFPNYSSELNVNALELDDSALYLCASSLARPFTAGKDYGYTFGSGTRLTVV.

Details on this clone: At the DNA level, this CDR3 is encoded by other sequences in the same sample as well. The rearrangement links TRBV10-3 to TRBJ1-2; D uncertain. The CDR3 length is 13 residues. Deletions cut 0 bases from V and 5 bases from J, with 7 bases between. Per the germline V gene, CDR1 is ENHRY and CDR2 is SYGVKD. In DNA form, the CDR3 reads TGTGCCATCAGTGAGTCGAGAGAGTATGGCTACACCTTC. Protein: CAISESREYGYTF.

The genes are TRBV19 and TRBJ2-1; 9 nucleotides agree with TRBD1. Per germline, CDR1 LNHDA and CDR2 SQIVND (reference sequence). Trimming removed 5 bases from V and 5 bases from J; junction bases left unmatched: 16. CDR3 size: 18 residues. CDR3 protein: CASSAGTGKPSTHNEQFF. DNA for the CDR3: TGTGCCAGTAGTGCGGGGACAGGGAAACCTTCTACTCACAATGAGCAGTTCTTC.

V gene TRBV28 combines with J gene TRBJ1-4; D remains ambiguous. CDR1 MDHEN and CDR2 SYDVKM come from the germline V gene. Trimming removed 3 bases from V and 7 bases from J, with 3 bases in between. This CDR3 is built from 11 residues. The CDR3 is CASSFGEKLFF. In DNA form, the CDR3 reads TGTGCCAGCAGTTTCGGTGAAAAACTGTTTTTT.

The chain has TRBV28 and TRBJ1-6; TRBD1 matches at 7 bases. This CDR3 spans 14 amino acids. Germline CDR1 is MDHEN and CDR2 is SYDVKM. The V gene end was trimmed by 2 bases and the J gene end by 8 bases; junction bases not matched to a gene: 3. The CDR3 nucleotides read TGTGCCAGCAGTTTAACGCAGGGGGATTCACCCCTCCACTTT. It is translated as CASSLTQGDSPLHF.

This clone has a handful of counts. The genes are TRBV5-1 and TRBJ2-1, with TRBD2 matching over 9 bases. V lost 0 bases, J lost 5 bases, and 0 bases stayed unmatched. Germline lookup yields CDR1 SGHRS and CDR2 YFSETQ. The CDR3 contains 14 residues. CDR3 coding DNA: TGCGCCAGCAGCTTGGGACTAGCGGACAATGAGCAGTTCTTC. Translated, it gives CASSLGLADNEQFF.

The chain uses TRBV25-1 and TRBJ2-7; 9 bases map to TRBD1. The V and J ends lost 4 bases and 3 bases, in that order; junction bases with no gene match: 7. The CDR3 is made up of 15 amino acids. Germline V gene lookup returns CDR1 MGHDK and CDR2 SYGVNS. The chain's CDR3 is CASSVSQGQGYEQYF. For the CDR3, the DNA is TGTGCCAGCAGTGTAAGTCAGGGACAGGGCTACGAGCAGTACTTC.

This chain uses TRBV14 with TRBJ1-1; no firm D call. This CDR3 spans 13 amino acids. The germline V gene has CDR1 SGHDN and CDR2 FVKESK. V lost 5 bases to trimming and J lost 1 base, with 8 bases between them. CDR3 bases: TGTGCCAGCAGCGCACACCCGAACACTGAAGCTTTCTTT. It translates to CASSAHPNTEAFF.

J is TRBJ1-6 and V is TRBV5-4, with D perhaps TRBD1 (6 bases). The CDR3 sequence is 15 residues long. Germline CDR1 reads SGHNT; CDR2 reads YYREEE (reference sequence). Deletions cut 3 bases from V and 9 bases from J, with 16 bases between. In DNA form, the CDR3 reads TGTGCCAGCAGCTCGGTTTTGGGGGCAGGTTCACCCCTCCACTTT. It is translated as CASSSVLGAGSPLHF.

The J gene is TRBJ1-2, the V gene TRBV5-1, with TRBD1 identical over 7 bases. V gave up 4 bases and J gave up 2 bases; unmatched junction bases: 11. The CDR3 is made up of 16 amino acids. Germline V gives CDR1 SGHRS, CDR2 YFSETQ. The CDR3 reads CASSGSYLGQNYGYTF. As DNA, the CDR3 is TGCGCCAGCAGCGGCAGTTACTTGGGACAGAACTATGGCTACACCTTC.

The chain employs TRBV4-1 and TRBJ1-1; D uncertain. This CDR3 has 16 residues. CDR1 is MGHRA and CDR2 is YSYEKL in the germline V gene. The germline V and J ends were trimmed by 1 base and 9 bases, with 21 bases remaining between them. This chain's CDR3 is CASSQAGFVAGRKAFF. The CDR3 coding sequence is TGCGCCAGCAGCCAAGCTGGGTTTGTCGCCGGGAGGAAAGCTTTCTTT.

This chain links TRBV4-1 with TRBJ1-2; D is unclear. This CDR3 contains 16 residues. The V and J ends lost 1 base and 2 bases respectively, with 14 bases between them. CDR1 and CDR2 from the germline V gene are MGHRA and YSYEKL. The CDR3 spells CASSQVMKQRNYGYTF. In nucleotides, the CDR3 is TGCGCCAGCAGCCAAGTCATGAAGCAGAGGAACTATGGCTACACCTTC.

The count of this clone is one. CDR3 DNA: TGTGCCAGCAGCCAAGATAGGAGGGGGGGGACCCAGTACTTC. Its protein is CASSQDRRGGTQYF. The rearrangement uses TRBV3-1 (or the pseudogene TRBV3-2) and TRBJ2-5; maybe TRBD2 (7 bases). The CDR3 extends over 14 amino acids. In germline, CDR1 is LGHDT, CDR2 YNNKEL (reference sequence). V shed 0 bases and J shed 7 bases, with 12 bases lying between them.

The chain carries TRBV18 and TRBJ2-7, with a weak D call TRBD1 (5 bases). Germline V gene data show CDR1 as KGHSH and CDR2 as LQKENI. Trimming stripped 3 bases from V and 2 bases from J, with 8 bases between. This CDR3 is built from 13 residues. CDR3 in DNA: TGTGCCAGCTCACCTCAAGGGGCCTACGAGCAGTACTTC. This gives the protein CASSPQGAYEQYF. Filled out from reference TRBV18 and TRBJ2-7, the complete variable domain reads NAGVMQNPRHLVRRRGQEARLRCSPMKGHSHVYWYRQLPEEGLKFMVYLQKENIIDESGMPKERFSAEFPKEGPSILRIQQVVRGDSAAYFCASSPQGAYEQYFGPGTRLTVT.

This CDR3 is CASSRGLETQYF. The CDR3, as DNA: TGTGCCAGCAGCAGGGGGCTTGAGACCCAGTACTTC. V is TRBV5-4 and J is TRBJ2-5; TRBD1 aligns across 7 bases. This CDR3 contains 12 residues. Germline CDR1 SGHNT, CDR2 YYREEE (reference sequence). J gave up 5 bases and V 4 bases, and 2 bases lay outside the gene matches. Using reference TRBV5-4 and TRBJ2-5 for the parts outside the CDR3, the full variable domain is ETGVTQSPTHLIKTRGQQVTLRCSSQSGHNTVSWYQQALGQGPQFIFQYYREEENGRGNFPPRFSGLQFPNYSSELNVNALELDDSALYLCASSRGLETQYFGPGTRLLVL.

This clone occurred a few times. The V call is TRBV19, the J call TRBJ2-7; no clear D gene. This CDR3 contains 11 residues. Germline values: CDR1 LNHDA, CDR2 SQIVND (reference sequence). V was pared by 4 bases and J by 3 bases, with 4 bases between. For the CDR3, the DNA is TGTGCCAGTAGTAGCGGCTACGAGCAGTACTTC. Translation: CASSSGYEQYF.

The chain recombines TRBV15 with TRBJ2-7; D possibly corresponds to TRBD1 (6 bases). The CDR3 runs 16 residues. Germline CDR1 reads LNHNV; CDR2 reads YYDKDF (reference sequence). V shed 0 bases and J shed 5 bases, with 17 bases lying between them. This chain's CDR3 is CATSRDQGQFVDEQYF. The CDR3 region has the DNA TGTGCCACCAGCAGAGACCAAGGACAGTTCGTGGACGAGCAGTACTTC.

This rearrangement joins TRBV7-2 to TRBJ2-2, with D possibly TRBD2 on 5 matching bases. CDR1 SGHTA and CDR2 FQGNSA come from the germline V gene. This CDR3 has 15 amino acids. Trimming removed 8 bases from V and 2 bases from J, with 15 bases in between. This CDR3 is CASARGGLNTGELFF. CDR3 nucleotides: TGTGCCAGCGCCCGTGGCGGGCTTAACACCGGGGAGCTGTTTTTT.